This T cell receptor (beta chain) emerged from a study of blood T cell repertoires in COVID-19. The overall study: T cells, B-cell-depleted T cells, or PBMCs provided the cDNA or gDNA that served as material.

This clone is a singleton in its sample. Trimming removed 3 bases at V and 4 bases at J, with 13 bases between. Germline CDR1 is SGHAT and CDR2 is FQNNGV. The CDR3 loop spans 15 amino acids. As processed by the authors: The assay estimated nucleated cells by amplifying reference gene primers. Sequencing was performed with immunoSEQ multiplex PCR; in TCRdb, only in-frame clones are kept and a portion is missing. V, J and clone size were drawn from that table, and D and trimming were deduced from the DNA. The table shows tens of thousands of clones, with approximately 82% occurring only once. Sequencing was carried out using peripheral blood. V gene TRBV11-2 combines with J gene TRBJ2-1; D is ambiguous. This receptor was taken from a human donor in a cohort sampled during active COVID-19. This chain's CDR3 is CASSFLVRRYNEQFF. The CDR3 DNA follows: TGTGCCAGCAGCTTCCTGGTCAGAAGATACAATGAGCAGTTCTTC.